These 18 T cell receptor beta chains came from one sample sequenced in a study of cytomegalovirus exposure and HLA in healthy donors. PCR was performed using 60 Vbeta and 13 Jbeta primers. TCRdb's table, derived via immunoSEQ multiplex PCR, lists solely in-frame clones and lacks some. The data show more than 95,000 clones, around 10% seen once. Specimen: PBMCs. The receptors were gathered from a man aged 40-55 years in good health and CMV-seropositive.

This clone was counted a few times. The chain employs TRBV10-3 and TRBJ1-1; 12 nucleotides align to TRBD1. Trimming took 3 bases from V and 7 from J; bases not matched to a gene: 6. CDR3 length equals 15 residues. Germline CDR1 reads ENHRY; CDR2 reads SYGVKD. The CDR3 DNA follows: TGTGCCATCAGTGATCCGGGACAGGGGGCCGGTGAAGCTTTCTTT. This sequence encodes CAISDPGQGAGEAFF.

This clone was seen more than once but under ten times. The chain joins TRBV6-5 to TRBJ2-1, with TRBD2 matching over 7 bases. The CDR3 runs to 14 residues. The junction had 8 bases not matched to a gene; V was cut back by 7 bases and J by 5 bases. Per germline, CDR1 MNHEY and CDR2 SVGAGI. For the CDR3, the DNA is TGTGCCAGCAAGATCCAGCGGGGAGACAATGAGCAGTTCTTC. Translation: CASKIQRGDNEQFF.

The chain is built from TRBV19 and TRBJ2-1, with 10 bases aligning to TRBD1. Per the germline V gene, CDR1 is LNHDA and CDR2 is SQIVND (reference sequence). The CDR3 totals 13 residues. Trimming cost V 9 bases and J 7 bases; bases outside gene matches: 6. CDR3 sequence reads: CASRTGGENEQFF. The CDR3 DNA reads as TGTGCCAGCCGGACAGGGGGTGAAAATGAGCAGTTCTTC.

The CDR3 is CASTIGTSGEQYF. Here the CDR3 DNA reads TGTGCCAGCACCATCGGGACTAGCGGCGAGCAGTACTTC. The V gene is TRBV11-2, the J gene TRBJ2-7; 11 bases map to TRBD2. The CDR3 is 13 residues long. Germline CDR1 reads SGHAT; CDR2 reads FQNNGV. J lost 6 bases, V lost 7 bases, and 5 bases had no gene match.

CDR3: CASSAAGGGSQNEKLFF. CDR3 nucleotide sequence: TGTGCCAGCAGCGCAGCCGGGGGGGGTTCCCAAAATGAAAAACTGTTTTTT. The V call is TRBV9, the J call TRBJ1-4; possibly TRBD1 for D (5 bases). V was clipped by 3 bases and J by 5 bases, with 20 bases between them. Germline loops: CDR1 SGDLS, CDR2 YYNGEE. The CDR3 has 17 residues. Full variable domain (remainder filled in from reference TRBV9 and TRBJ1-4): DSGVTQTPKHLITATGQRVTLRCSPRSGDLSVYWYQQSLDQGLQFLIQYYNGEERAKGNILERFSAQQFPDLHSELNLSSLELGDSALYFCASSAAGGGSQNEKLFFGSGTQLSVL.

This clone has more than one count but fewer than ten. V and J are TRBV25-1 and TRBJ2-7; the D gene is possibly TRBD1 (6 bases). V gave up 5 bases and J gave up 4 bases, with 9 bases separating them. Germline CDR1 reads MGHDK; CDR2 reads SYGVNS. The CDR3 extends over 12 amino acids. The CDR3 here is CASSTRGYEQYV. The CDR3 coding sequence is TGTGCCAGCAGTACCAGGGGATACGAGCAGTACGTC.

This sequence joins TRBV19 and TRBJ2-6; D unclear. Germline V gene data show CDR1 as LNHDA and CDR2 as SQIVND (reference sequence). CDR3 length: 14 residues. V lost 7 bases and J 0 bases, leaving 7 bases between the germline ends. CDR3 protein: CASNPRSGANVLTF. The CDR3 DNA sequence: TGTGCCAGTAATCCTCGCTCTGGGGCCAACGTCCTGACTTTC.

The chain employs TRBV9 and TRBJ2-1; 7 nucleotides agree with TRBD1. Germline CDR1 reads SGDLS; CDR2 reads YYNGEE. The CDR3 has 13 amino acids. Losses at the gene ends were 4 bases for V and 5 bases for J; bases not matched to a gene: 3. The CDR3 nucleotides are TGTGCCAGCAGCCATGGGACAGACAATGAGCAGTTCTTC. It codes for CASSHGTDNEQFF.

J is TRBJ2-5 and V is TRBV4-1; 7 nucleotides agree with TRBD2. Germline V gene sequence: CDR1 MGHRA, CDR2 YSYEKL. The junction had 7 bases not matched to a gene; V was cut back by 4 bases and J by 5 bases. The CDR3 loop spans 14 amino acids. CDR3 sequence reads: CASSLGGRKETQYF. Written as DNA, the CDR3 is TGCGCCAGCAGCCTGGGCGGGAGAAAGGAGACCCAGTACTTC.

This clone has only a few counts. The rearrangement uses TRBV7-9 and TRBJ2-1, with D possibly being TRBD1 (6 bases). The CDR3 loop spans 16 amino acids. Trimming took off 5 bases at V and 0 bases at J, with 14 bases between the two ends. Germline V gives CDR1 SEHNR, CDR2 FQNEAQ (reference sequence). CDR3 amino acids: CASSPNDRSSYNEQFF. CDR3 nucleotide sequence: TGTGCCAGCAGCCCCAACGACAGGAGCTCCTACAATGAGCAGTTCTTC.

The chain combines TRBV6-1 with TRBJ2-7; 10 nucleotides match TRBD1. Germline loops: CDR1 MNHNS, CDR2 SASEGT. The CDR3 consists of 13 residues. Unmatched junction bases numbered 6, after V lost 8 bases and J lost 5 bases. CDR3 residues: CASSDRGLDEQYF. DNA of the CDR3: TGTGCCAGCTCAGACAGGGGGCTAGACGAGCAGTACTTC.

Remarks on this clone: One end of the junction varies from germline; a read error may be responsible. The chain couples TRBV5-6 to TRBJ2-6; the D gene is possibly TRBD1 (5 bases). Germline V gene sequence: CDR1 SGHDT, CDR2 YYEEEE. The length of the CDR3 is 17 residues. CDR3 bases: TGTGCCAGCAGCTTGAATAGAGGACGGTCTGGGGCCAACGTCCTGCCTTTC. Its protein product is CASSLNRGRSGANVLPF.

The chain uses TRBV6-5 and TRBJ2-7; TRBD2 matches at 7 bases. V lost 7 bases, J lost 0 bases, and 9 bases stayed unmatched. The CDR3 totals 15 residues. Germline loops: CDR1 MNHEY, CDR2 SVGAGI. CDR3 bases: TGTGCCAGCACCGACGGGGGGAGGAGCTCCTACGAGCAGTACTTC. Its protein product is CASTDGGRSSYEQYF.

The V call is TRBV1, the J call TRBJ2-7; TRBD2, as called in the table, went unchecked against the DNA. TRBV1 is labeled a pseudogene. The CDR3 covers 16 residues. This CDR3 reads CTSSQDQLAVAYAQYF. CDR3 DNA: TGCACCAGCAGCCAAGATCAGCTAGCGGTGGCCTACGCGCAGTACTTC.

The CDR3 loop is CASSLGVGDEQYF. In DNA, the CDR3 is TGTGCCAGCAGCTTGGGGGTAGGGGACGAGCAGTACTTC. The gene calls are TRBV5-4 and TRBJ2-7; tentative D call: TRBD1 (5 bases). Germline V gene data show CDR1 as SGHNT and CDR2 as YYREEE (reference sequence). The length of the CDR3 is 13 residues. V was clipped by 0 bases and J by 5 bases, with 9 bases between them.

The chain is built from TRBV27 and TRBJ2-5; 10 bases align to TRBD1. Unmatched junction bases numbered 9, after V lost 0 bases and J lost 2 bases. CDR1 and CDR2 (germline): MNHEY, SMNVEV (reference sequence). The CDR3 runs 18 residues. The CDR3 here is CASSLSRDRGLGQETQYF. As DNA, the CDR3 is TGTGCCAGCAGTTTATCCCGGGACAGGGGACTGGGACAAGAGACCCAGTACTTC.

The rearrangement links TRBV2 to TRBJ2-1; 12 bases match TRBD2. Germline V gene sequence: CDR1 SNHLY, CDR2 FYNNEI. The CDR3 is made up of 16 amino acids. J gave up 0 bases and V 5 bases, and 2 bases lay outside the gene matches. CDR3 in amino acids: CASSTSGRSSYNEQFF. The DNA for the CDR3 is TGTGCCAGCAGTACTAGCGGGAGGAGCTCCTACAATGAGCAGTTCTTC. Looking up the rest from reference TRBV2 and TRBJ2-1 gives the full variable domain: EPEVTQTPSHQVTQMGQEVILRCVPISNHLYFYWYRQILGQKVEFLVSFYNNEISEKSEIFDDQFSVERPDGSNFTLKIRSTKLEDSAMYFCASSTSGRSSYNEQFFGPGTRLTVL.

This clone was observed a few times. The CDR3 spells CASRSGGLANTGELFF. CDR3 coding DNA: TGTGCCAGCAGATCCGGAGGGTTGGCGAACACCGGGGAGCTGTTTTTT. The chain has TRBV11-3 and TRBJ2-2; perhaps TRBD2 as D (6 bases). CDR1 is SGHNT and CDR2 is YENEEA in the germline V gene. V lost 6 bases to trimming and J lost 0 bases, with 14 bases between them. The CDR3 runs 16 residues.